A single count supports the clone carrying this T cell receptor beta chain. Source study methods: The assay estimated nucleated cells by amplifying reference gene primers. Data came from immunoSEQ multiplex PCR; TCRdb stores just in-frame clones and leaves some out. That table supplies the V and J calls and clone size; D and trimming were determined from the DNA. The sample lists roughly 200,000 clones, roughly 75% occurring once. These data come from a study of blood T cell repertoires in COVID-19. The wider study: COVID-19 samples from acute and convalescent phases originated in the United States, Italy and Spain. PBMCs, B-cell-depleted T cells, or T cells were the source of the cDNA or gDNA that made up the material.

The sequenced sample consisted of peripheral blood. This receptor was identified in a man in his 70s with active or convalescent COVID-19.

The CDR3 nucleotides are TGTGCCAGCAGCTTAGGACAGTCCTCCTACAATGAGCAGTTCTTC. Its protein product is CASSLGQSSYNEQFF. The gene calls are TRBV11-3 and TRBJ2-1; a weak D match, TRBD1 (5 bases). This CDR3 is built from 15 residues. V was cut by 1 base and J by 0 bases, with 7 bases left in between. CDR1 is SGHNT and CDR2 is YENEEA in the germline V gene.